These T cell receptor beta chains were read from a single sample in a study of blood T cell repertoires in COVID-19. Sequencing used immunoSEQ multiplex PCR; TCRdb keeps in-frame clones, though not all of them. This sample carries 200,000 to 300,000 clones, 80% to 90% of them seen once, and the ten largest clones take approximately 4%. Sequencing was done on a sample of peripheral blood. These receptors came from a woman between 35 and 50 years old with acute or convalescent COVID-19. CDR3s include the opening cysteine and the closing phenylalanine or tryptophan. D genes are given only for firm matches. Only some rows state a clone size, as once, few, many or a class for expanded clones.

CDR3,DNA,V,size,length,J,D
CATSRDRGNTEAFF,TGTGCCACCAGCAGAGATAGAGGGAACACTGAAGCTTTCTTT,TRBV15,once,14,TRBJ1-1,-
CASSWTGVEAFF,TGCGCCAGCAGCTGGACAGGGGTTGAAGCTTTCTTT,TRBV5-1,few,12,TRBJ1-1,TRBD1
CASEDRQGTEAFF,TGTGCCAGTGAGGACAGGCAGGGCACTGAAGCTTTCTTT,TRBV2,-,13,TRBJ1-1,TRBD1
CASSEITRTEAFF,TGTGCCAGCAGTGAAATCACGAGAACTGAAGCTTTCTTT,TRBV2,-,13,TRBJ1-1,-
CSASNFGTMYAGELFF,TGCAGTGCTAGTAATTTCGGGACAATGTACGCCGGGGAGCTGTTTTTT,TRBV20-1,-,16,TRBJ2-2,-
CASSLQLYQPQHF,TGTGCCAGCAGTTTACAGCTTTATCAGCCCCAGCATTTT,TRBV6-5,-,13,TRBJ1-5,-
CASSRSGGTNEKLFF,TGCGCCAGCAGCCGAAGCGGGGGGACTAATGAAAAACTGTTTTTT,TRBV5-1,-,15,TRBJ1-4,-
CASSDGGASTDTQYF,TGTGCCAGCAGTGACGGAGGGGCTAGCACAGATACGCAGTATTTT,TRBV6-4,-,15,TRBJ2-3,-
CASSEVATDTQYF,TGTGCCAGCAGTGAAGTGGCCACAGATACGCAGTATTTT,TRBV2,-,13,TRBJ2-3,-
CASSQRTLNGETQYF,TGCGCCAGCAGCCAGCGCACACTTAACGGGGAGACCCAGTACTTC,TRBV5-1,once,15,TRBJ2-5,-
CASSEGEVGRGAPLHF,TGTGCCAGCAGTGAAGGAGAGGTCGGTAGGGGCGCACCCCTCCACTTT,TRBV6-1,once,16,TRBJ1-6,-
CASSQDRFPLGYGYTF,TGTGCCAGCAGTCAGGACAGGTTTCCCCTGGGCTATGGCTACACCTTC,TRBV2,-,16,TRBJ1-2,TRBD1
CASSRTETNEKLFF,TGTGCCAGCTCCCGGACAGAGACTAATGAAAAACTGTTTTTT,TRBV18,-,14,TRBJ1-4,-
CASSITGGTYGYTF,TGTGCCAGTAGTATAACAGGGGGAACCTATGGCTACACCTTC,TRBV19,-,14,TRBJ1-2,TRBD1
CASSPLFGGDTEAFF,TGCGCCAGCAGCCCCTTATTTGGGGGCGACACTGAAGCTTTCTTT,TRBV5-1,few,15,TRBJ1-1,-
CASSRTGSTDTQYF,TGTGCCAGCAGCCGGACTGGCTCCACAGATACGCAGTATTTT,TRBV11-2,-,14,TRBJ2-3,-
CASSLGTSGAASTDTQYF,TGCGCCAGCAGCCTCGGGACTAGCGGGGCTGCTAGCACAGATACGCAGTATTTT,TRBV5-1,-,18,TRBJ2-3,TRBD2
CASSQTGRDQPQHF,TGTGCCAGCAGCCAAACAGGGAGGGATCAGCCCCAGCATTTT,TRBV3-1/TRBV3-2,once,14,TRBJ1-5,-
CASRSSGGAETQYF,TGTGCCAGCAGGTCTAGCGGGGGGGCGGAGACCCAGTACTTC,TRBV7-2,once,14,TRBJ2-5,TRBD2
CASSIGLSSYNSPLHF,TGTGCCAGTAGTATTGGTTTGAGCTCCTATAATTCACCCCTCCACTTT,TRBV19,once,16,TRBJ1-6,-
CASSTSGQTYQPQHF,TGTGCCAGCAGTACGTCAGGACAGACTTATCAGCCCCAGCATTTT,TRBV27,-,15,TRBJ1-5,-
CASTKTAGGYTF,TGTGCCAGTACAAAGACGGCGGGTGGCTACACCTTC,TRBV2,-,12,TRBJ1-2,-
CASSISQSYGYTF,TGTGCCAGTAGTATCAGTCAAAGCTATGGCTACACCTTC,TRBV19,-,13,TRBJ1-2,-
CASSFSRASRGQETQYF,TGTGCCAGCAGTTTCTCCCGGGCTAGCAGGGGACAAGAGACCCAGTACTTC,TRBV27,-,17,TRBJ2-5,-
CASSLQATSGNTIYF,TGCGCCAGCAGCTTGCAGGCAACCTCTGGAAACACCATATATTTT,TRBV5-1,-,15,TRBJ1-3,-
CASSDISGYTEAFF,TGTGCCAGCAGTGATATATCGGGATACACTGAAGCTTTCTTT,TRBV6-1,once,14,TRBJ1-1,-
CTSSLQGASQPQHF,TGCACCAGCAGCCTCCAGGGGGCGAGTCAGCCCCAGCATTTT,TRBV1,-,14,TRBJ1-5,-
CASSLGSRGTQYF,TGTGCCAGCAGCTTAGGCTCTAGGGGTACCCAGTACTTC,TRBV13,-,13,TRBJ2-5,-
CASTAPQGTGNTIYF,TGTGCCAGCACAGCCCCACAGGGTACTGGAAACACCATATATTTT,TRBV18,-,15,TRBJ1-3,-
CASSIGQGALDEQFF,TGTGCCAGTAGTATCGGACAGGGGGCGCTCGATGAGCAGTTCTTC,TRBV19,-,15,TRBJ2-1,TRBD1
CATSRDRMGGRELFF,TGTGCCACCAGCAGAGATCGGATGGGGGGGCGAGAGCTGTTTTTT,TRBV15,-,15,TRBJ2-2,-
CASSTSGTGNEKLFF,TGTGCCAGTAGTACCTCCGGGACAGGGAATGAAAAACTGTTTTTT,TRBV19,-,15,TRBJ1-4,TRBD1
CAWRRGFGAPLHF,TGTGCCTGGAGAAGGGGTTTTGGGGCACCCCTCCACTTT,TRBV30,-,13,TRBJ1-6,-
CASHQRGFAEAFF,TGTGCCAGCCACCAACGGGGGTTTGCTGAAGCTTTCTTT,TRBV5-6,-,13,TRBJ1-1,-
CASSAVGGDEAFF,TGCGCCAGCAGCGCGGTGGGAGGCGATGAAGCTTTCTTT,TRBV5-1,-,13,TRBJ1-1,-
CASSIDGTTPHGYTF,TGTGCCAGTAGTATAGACGGGACAACCCCTCATGGCTACACCTTC,TRBV19,-,15,TRBJ1-2,-
CASSSVFRGGRSGANVLTF,TGTGCCAGCAGCTCCGTTTTTAGGGGGGGCCGTTCCGGGGCCAACGTCCTGACTTTC,TRBV11-2,-,19,TRBJ2-6,-
CASNRDTRYGYTF,TGTGCCAGCAATAGGGACACCCGTTATGGCTACACCTTC,TRBV5-6,-,13,TRBJ1-2,-
CASSLEGGVNSPLHF,TGCGCCAGCAGCTTGGAGGGAGGAGTAAATTCACCCCTCCACTTT,TRBV5-1,-,15,TRBJ1-6,-
CASSEYPLAGGETQYF,TGTGCCAGCAGCGAGTATCCACTAGCGGGAGGAGAGACCCAGTACTTC,TRBV2,-,16,TRBJ2-5,TRBD2
CASSPHREGGYGYTF,TGTGCCAGCAGTCCCCACAGGGAGGGGGGCTATGGCTACACCTTC,TRBV28,-,15,TRBJ1-2,-
CASSQRVERGRTDTQYF,TGTGCCAGCAGCCAAAGGGTAGAGCGGGGGCGCACAGATACGCAGTATTTT,TRBV3-1/TRBV3-2,-,17,TRBJ2-3,TRBD2
CASSANRGNTEAFF,TGTGCCAGCAGCGCAAACAGGGGTAACACTGAAGCTTTCTTT,TRBV11-2,-,14,TRBJ1-1,TRBD1
CASREHFDRSFYGYTF,TGTGCCAGCAGAGAACACTTCGACAGAAGCTTCTATGGCTACACCTTC,TRBV6-1,-,16,TRBJ1-2,-
CASSRSAAGQETQYF,TGTGCCAGCAGCCGGTCTGCCGCGGGCCAAGAGACCCAGTACTTC,TRBV11-2,-,15,TRBJ2-5,-
CASSLKAGRGSFSNQPQHF,TGTGCCAGCAGTTTAAAAGCAGGGCGGGGGTCATTTAGCAATCAGCCCCAGCATTTT,TRBV28,-,19,TRBJ1-5,-
CASSLTRQTSGNTIYF,TGTGCCAGCAGCTTAACTCGACAGACCTCTGGAAACACCATATATTTT,TRBV11-2,-,16,TRBJ1-3,-
CAISEGSGGSSGDNEQFF,TGTGCCATCAGTGAGGGTAGCGGGGGGTCCTCCGGGGACAATGAGCAGTTCTTC,TRBV10-3,-,18,TRBJ2-1,TRBD2
CASSSRDSSGNTIYF,TGTGCCAGCAGTTCCCGGGACAGTTCTGGAAACACCATATATTTT,TRBV6-6,few,15,TRBJ1-3,TRBD1
CASSQGRGGRNEQFF,TGCGCCAGCAGCCAAGGGCGGGGGGGCCGCAATGAGCAGTTCTTC,TRBV4-1,-,15,TRBJ2-1,TRBD2
CASTPVGGRGTIYF,TGCGCCAGCACCCCCGTAGGGGGAAGGGGCACCATATATTTT,TRBV4-1,-,14,TRBJ1-3,-
CASKVAGGYGYTF,TGTGCCAGCAAGGTCGCGGGGGGTTATGGCTACACCTTC,TRBV6-6,-,13,TRBJ1-2,-
CASSQDYTGWNSPLHF,TGCGCCAGCAGCCAAGACTATACAGGATGGAATTCACCCCTCCACTTT,TRBV4-1,-,16,TRBJ1-6,-
CASSESPQTGGADTEAFF,TGCGCCAGCAGTGAGTCGCCCCAGACAGGGGGCGCGGACACTGAAGCTTTCTTT,TRBV10-1,-,18,TRBJ1-1,TRBD1
CASSPLDRVEGYTF,TGTGCCAGCAGCCCGCTCGACAGGGTGGAGGGCTACACCTTC,TRBV3-1/TRBV3-2,-,14,TRBJ1-2,TRBD1
CASSLGGTFTDTQYF,TGTGCCAGCAGCCTGGGGGGGACCTTCACAGATACGCAGTATTTT,TRBV14,-,15,TRBJ2-3,TRBD2
CASSPRGPKGEKLFF,TGTGCCAGCTCACCACGGGGCCCTAAAGGTGAAAAACTGTTTTTT,TRBV18,-,15,TRBJ1-4,-